This T cell receptor beta chain stems from a study of CD8+CD57+ T cells in acquired aplastic anemia (dated by TCRdb to 2017 to 2018). Turning to the overall study: On average, sorted CD4+ and CD8+ cells yielded 3.2 ug of extracted DNA, with a range of 0.2 to 27.4 ug. An average of roughly 9.8 million reads for CD4+ cells and roughly 12 million reads for CD8+ cells was obtained from healthy donor samples.

TCR repertoires of sorted CD4+ and CD8+ blood T cells from severe aplastic anemia patients and healthy subjects were deep-sequenced in the study. Ficoll-Paque density gradient centrifugation was used to isolate peripheral blood mononuclear cells. Before DNA extraction, CD4+ and CD8+ T cells were sorted by FACS or by magnetic beads. Concerning this clonotype: This clone's antigen is unknown. The junction departs from the called germline gene at one end, perhaps through a read error.

Here is what the overall study found, with its caveats: Some 27 CD8+ CDR3 sequences were found in both patients and controls but appeared to be highly expressed in patients and within the immunodominant clones of the patients. Between patients and healthy controls, no significant difference in CD8+ Simpson's diversity was found (P=0.060).

The CDR3, cysteine through phenylalanine, is 17 amino acids long. Only the CDR3 portion is preserved as DNA: 51 bases, with reading frame beginning at the first base. As encoded in the germline V gene (reference sequence), CDR1 is SSHAT while CDR2 is FNYEAQ. TCR beta VDJ combination and CDR3 sequence profiling used genomic DNA as the template. TCR repertoire sequencing was run on an Illumina HiSeq 2000. From the authors' description of their analysis: Repertoires were assessed using TRBV/TRBJ rearrangement plots, CDR3 size and DJ length profiles, and Simpson's diversity index. The most abundant DNA sequence in the deep sequencing data was defined as the immunodominant clone. CDR3 amino acid sequences were checked for sharing across subjects and were also compared against the VDJdb database and published repertoires. In-frame beta chains were kept once TCRdb had trimmed the public reads at Q25 with fastp and called clones with MiXCR. Entries are consolidated by CDR3 protein sequence, retaining the most common genes and DNA. The V and J calls come from TCRdb's annotation, not from the publication. The sample records about 170,000 distinct CDR3 sequences, about 60% of which are singletons. The top ten constitute less than 55% of the sample.

The sequence derives from a human donor in good health. The sample taken for sequencing was sorted CD4+, CD8+, or CD8+CD57+ T cells (not recorded which) from PBMCs. The chain uses TRBV7-7 and TRBJ2-1, with 13 junctional bases fitting TRBD2. This receptor has the CDR3 CASSLGATSGGPNKQFF. The DNA sequence reads TGTGCTAGCAGCTTAGGGGCGACTAGCGGGGGGCCCAATAAGCAGTTCTTC.